The 27 T cell receptor beta chains below come from one sample, sequenced in a study of beta chain features in type 1 diabetes. Study results and caveats: When Type 1 diabetes patients were examined, their TCRB CDR3s proved moderately but significantly shorter in all four CD4+ subsets.

These receptors have no identified antigens. The investigators reverse transcribed all of the isolated RNA, so they sequenced expressed TCRB transcripts. Assay: immunoSEQ multiplex PCR; the TCRdb copy retains only in-frame clones and omits some. The sample records hundreds of thousands of clones, around an eighth being singletons. Sequenced input: naive CD4+ T cells from blood. These receptors were collected from a man between 18 and 35 years old with type 1 diabetes.

This clone was seen a few times. The chain carries TRBV9 and TRBJ2-3; 8 bases align to TRBD2. This CDR3 has 15 residues. V lost 0 bases and J lost 5; bases outside the gene matches: 5. From germline, CDR1 is SGDLS and CDR2 YYNGEE. Here the CDR3 reads CASSVGDGGEDTQYF. The CDR3, as DNA: TGTGCCAGCAGCGTAGGGGACGGGGGGGAAGATACGCAGTATTTT.

The J gene is TRBJ1-4, the V gene TRBV5-6; maybe TRBD1 (6 bases). V was cut by 6 bases and J by 7 bases, with 16 bases left in between. The CDR3 covers 14 residues. The V gene's germline CDR1 is SGHDT and CDR2 YYEEEE. CDR3 nucleotides: TGTGCCAGCACCCCAGGGGTTGTCGGTGAAAAACTGTTTTTT. Translation gives CASTPGVVGEKLFF.

V usage is TRBV21-1 and J usage is TRBJ2-5. TRBV21-1 is a pseudogene segment. The CDR3 runs to 15 residues. CDR3 DNA sequence: TGTGCCAATCAGGGAAGGGAGACACAGACGGAGACCCAGTACTTC. Translation gives CANQGRETQTETQYF.

There are a few counts of this clone. V is TRBV27 and J is TRBJ2-3, with a weak D call TRBD1 (5 bases). V gave up 6 bases and J gave up 10 bases, with 26 bases separating them. Germline assignment: CDR1 MNHEY and CDR2 SMNVEV (reference sequence). This CDR3 is 16 amino acids long. This CDR3 reads CASRPTGSGIPWAQYF. The CDR3 DNA follows: TGTGCCAGCAGACCTACAGGCTCCGGTATCCCGTGGGCGCAGTATTTT.

The chain has TRBV5-4 and TRBJ2-7; no clear D gene. With 0 bases removed from V and 3 bases from J, the gap between germline ends came to 13 bases. This CDR3 is built from 15 residues. Per the germline V gene, CDR1 is SGHNT and CDR2 is YYREEE (reference sequence). This CDR3 is CASSLAFQIDYEQYF. In DNA, the CDR3 is TGTGCCAGCAGCTTGGCCTTCCAGATTGACTACGAGCAGTACTTC.

This rearrangement joins TRBV30 to TRBJ1-6; 8 bases are a match to TRBD1. The germline V gene has CDR1 GTSNPN and CDR2 SVGIG (reference sequence). V trimming: 1 base; J trimming: 6 bases; junction bases outside the gene matches: 2. The CDR3 loop spans 14 amino acids. CDR3 amino acids: CAWSAGQGNSPLHF. For the CDR3, the DNA is TGTGCCTGGAGTGCAGGACAGGGTAATTCACCCCTCCACTTT. The full variable domain, completed using reference TRBV30 and TRBJ1-6, is SQTIHQWPATLVQPVGSPLSLECTVEGTSNPNLYWYRQAAGRGLQLLFYSVGIGQISSEVPQNLSASRPQDRQFILSSKKLLLSDSGFYLCAWSAGQGNSPLHFGNGTRLTVT.

This clone was observed a few times. The chain joins TRBV21-1 to TRBJ1-1; TRBD1 was called by the table and not checked on the DNA. TRBV21-1 is given as a pseudogene. The CDR3 has 12 residues. The CDR3 loop reads CAINTRQAEAFF. CDR3 nucleotide sequence: TGTGCCATCAATACCAGACAGGCTGAAGCTTTCTTT.

In its sample, this clone was seen a few times. The rearrangement uses TRBV27 and TRBJ2-1; 10 bases map to TRBD2. The CDR3 spans 14 residues. V dropped 6 bases and J dropped 6; count of bases not matched to a gene: 5. Looked up from germline, CDR1 is MNHEY and CDR2 is SMNVEV (reference sequence). The CDR3 region is CASSPGLASNEQFF. The CDR3 nucleotides read TGTGCCAGCAGCCCGGGACTAGCGTCCAATGAGCAGTTCTTC.

J is TRBJ2-3 and V is TRBV7-6, with D uncertain. The length of the CDR3 is 14 residues. V lost 2 bases and J lost 3, with 9 bases in between. Germline V CDR1 and CDR2: SGHVS, FNYEAQ. Written as DNA, the CDR3 is TGTGCCAGCAGCTTAAACGCTCATACAGATACGCAGTATTTT. Amino acid sequence: CASSLNAHTDTQYF.

A remark on this clone: The same CDR3 is also encoded by other DNA sequences in this sample. The rearrangement links TRBV18 to TRBJ2-7; D is ambiguous. Trimming left V 0 bases short and J 1 base short, with 4 bases between. The germline V gene encodes CDR1 KGHSH and CDR2 LQKENI. This CDR3 region has 13 residues. CDR3: CASSPPGSYEQYF. CDR3 coding DNA: TGTGCCAGCTCACCACCGGGGTCCTACGAGCAGTACTTC.

The chain employs TRBV29-1 and TRBJ1-4; the D gene is possibly TRBD1 (5 bases). V dropped 1 base and J dropped 10 bases, with 13 bases sitting between them. Per germline, CDR1 SQVTM and CDR2 ANQGSEA. The CDR3 covers 13 residues. The CDR3 protein is CSVEGGGSGKLFF. CDR3 DNA: TGCAGCGTTGAAGGGGGCGGGTCTGGAAAACTGTTTTTT.

The chain recombines TRBV29-1 with TRBJ2-1, with D hard to call. The CDR3 runs to 14 residues. Germline V gene lookup returns CDR1 SQVTM and CDR2 ANQGSEA. Trimming cost V 4 bases and J 5 bases, with 15 bases left between them. CDR3 protein: CSVVGRHTDNEQFF. The CDR3 region has the DNA TGCAGCGTTGTTGGGCGACATACGGACAATGAGCAGTTCTTC.

The rearrangement uses TRBV4-1 and TRBJ1-5; TRBD1 is a possible D gene (6 bases). V lost 4 bases to trimming and J lost 5 bases, with 18 bases between them. This CDR3 comprises 16 residues. Germline V gene lookup returns CDR1 MGHRA and CDR2 YSYEKL. The CDR3 nucleotides read TGCGCCAGCAGCCCGAGTCCGGCAGGGGAATATCAGCCCCAGCATTTT. As protein: CASSPSPAGEYQPQHF.

This clone showed up just a few times. This chain uses TRBV29-1 with TRBJ1-1; 8 bases map to TRBD1. Looked up from germline, CDR1 is SQVTM and CDR2 is ANQGSEA. The V and J ends lost 7 bases and 1 base, in that order; junction bases with no gene match: 5. The CDR3 has 13 amino acids. Here the CDR3 reads CSASTGANTEAFF. The CDR3 nucleotides read TGCAGCGCATCGACAGGGGCGAACACTGAAGCTTTCTTT.

This chain uses TRBV7-3 with TRBJ1-3, with D perhaps matching TRBD1 (5 bases). This CDR3 has 14 amino acids. Between the trimmed V and J ends, which lost 5 bases and 4 bases, there was a span of 12 bases. The germline gives CDR1 SGHTA, CDR2 FQGTGA. CDR3 coding DNA: TGTGCCAGCAGCCAGACAGCGGACGGAAACACCATATATTTT. Protein: CASSQTADGNTIYF. Full variable domain (rest looked up from reference TRBV7-3 and TRBJ1-3): GAGVSQTPSNKVTEKGKYVELRCDPISGHTALYWYRQSLGQGPEFLIYFQGTGAADDSGLPNDRFFAVRPEGSVSTLKIQRTERGDSAVYLCASSQTADGNTIYFGEGSWLTVV.

The rearrangement joins TRBV5-1 to TRBJ1-6; a weak D match, TRBD1 (5 bases). The CDR3 is 15 residues long. V lost 0 bases to trimming and J lost 9 bases, with 13 bases between them. CDR1 and CDR2 from the germline V gene are SGHRS and YFSETQ. CDR3 DNA sequence: TGCGCCAGCAGCTTGGATTTGGGGGGACCTTCACCCCTCCACTTT. Encoded protein: CASSLDLGGPSPLHF.

The chain recombines TRBV19 with TRBJ1-2; 7 nucleotides match TRBD1. The junction had 19 bases not matched to a gene; V was cut back by 5 bases and J by 7 bases. Germline loops: CDR1 LNHDA, CDR2 SQIVND (reference sequence). CDR3 length equals 17 residues. CDR3 coding DNA: TGTGCCAGTAGTCCCGTTCCCGTAACAGGGACAGTTAGTGGCTACACCTTC. This gives the protein CASSPVPVTGTVSGYTF.

J is TRBJ1-1 and V is TRBV19; TRBD1 is a possible D gene (5 bases). The CDR3 contains 12 residues. CDR1 and CDR2 from the germline V gene are LNHDA and SQIVND (reference sequence). V shed 11 bases and J shed 4 bases, with 14 bases lying between them. The CDR3 DNA reads as TGTGCCTCCAGATGGGGGTTCACTGAAGCTTTCTTT. Protein: CASRWGFTEAFF.

This clone was found a few times. The V and J genes are TRBV30 and TRBJ1-2, with 7 bases fitting TRBD1. This CDR3 region has 13 residues. After removal of 2 bases from V and 7 bases from J, the junction contained 7 bases not matched to a gene. In germline, CDR1 is GTSNPN, CDR2 SVGIG (reference sequence). CDR3 loop: CAWSQQGLLGYTF. The DNA for the CDR3 is TGTGCCTGGAGTCAACAGGGGTTACTTGGCTACACCTTC.

The chain employs TRBV18 and TRBJ1-1, with 7 bases aligning to TRBD1. Germline trimming cut 4 bases from V and 6 bases from J; bases unmatched to any gene: 8. Germline CDR1 KGHSH, CDR2 LQKENI. The CDR3 totals 14 residues. CDR3 in DNA: TGTGCCAGCTCACTCGAGACAGGGCGGGCTGAAGCTTTCTTT. Translated: CASSLETGRAEAFF.

This clone was seen more than once but under ten times. The J gene is TRBJ2-3, the V gene TRBV28; D call uncertain. The CDR3 runs to 14 residues. Trimming took 8 bases from V and 0 from J, leaving 12 bases between them. CDR1 is MDHEN, CDR2 SYDVKM, per germline. Here the CDR3 reads CASATQTSTDTQYF. The CDR3 coding sequence is TGTGCCAGCGCGACTCAAACTAGCACAGATACGCAGTATTTT. Together with reference TRBV28 and TRBJ2-3, the CDR3 gives the full variable domain: DVKVTQSSRYLVKRTGEKVFLECVQDMDHENMFWYRQDPGLGLRLIYFSYDVKMKEKGDIPEGYSVSREKKERFSLILESASTNQTSMYLCASATQTSTDTQYFGPGTRLTVL.

This clone has just a few counts. Other DNA sequences in this sample translate to the same CDR3. This sequence joins TRBV7-3 and TRBJ1-1; tentative D call: TRBD1 (5 bases). Germline values: CDR1 SGHTA, CDR2 FQGTGA. V gave up 2 bases and J gave up 1 base, with 5 bases separating them. This CDR3 has 13 residues. The CDR3 region has the DNA TGTGCCAGCAGCTTAGGACAGAACACTGAAGCTTTCTTT. Protein sequence: CASSLGQNTEAFF.

This clone was counted only a few times. The V call is TRBV29-1, the J call TRBJ1-1; 11 positions match TRBD1. The V gene's germline CDR1 is SQVTM and CDR2 ANQGSEA. The CDR3 loop spans 14 amino acids. With 2 bases clipped from V and 4 bases from J, the junction kept 3 bases outside the gene matches. CDR3: CSVEIGTGGTEAFF. The CDR3 bases are TGCAGCGTTGAAATAGGGACAGGGGGCACTGAAGCTTTCTTT.

This clone was recorded a few times. This chain connects TRBV7-7 to TRBJ2-3; TRBD1 matches at 7 bases. This CDR3 has 14 residues. Germline CDR1 SSHAT, CDR2 FNYEAQ (reference sequence). The J segment lost 2 bases and the V segment lost 3 bases, leaving 2 bases of the junction unmatched. CDR3 region: CASSFRGPTDTQYF. In DNA, the CDR3 is TGTGCCAGCAGCTTTAGGGGGCCCACAGATACGCAGTATTTT.

This chain joins TRBV4-1 and TRBJ2-1, with TRBD2 matching 10 bases. The germline gives CDR1 MGHRA, CDR2 YSYEKL. J was trimmed by 3 bases and V by 3 bases; bases with no gene match: 2. The CDR3 length is 15 residues. Here the CDR3 DNA reads TGCGCCAGCAGCCAGTCTAGCGGGGGCTACAATGAGCAGTTCTTC. Its translation is CASSQSSGGYNEQFF.

This clone was recorded a few times. The chain has TRBV6-6 and TRBJ2-5; tentatively, D is TRBD1 (6 bases). V was pared by 6 bases and J by 5 bases, with 13 bases between. Per the germline V gene, CDR1 is MNHNY and CDR2 is SVGAGI (reference sequence). There are 13 residues in the CDR3. The CDR3 DNA reads TGTGCCAGCAGCCGGACAGTGGCTGAGACCCAGTACTTC. This codes for CASSRTVAETQYF.

The chain combines TRBV30 with TRBJ1-2; no clear D gene. Trimming took off 0 bases at V and 1 base at J, with 6 bases between the two ends. The CDR3 spans 13 residues. Germline V gives CDR1 GTSNPN, CDR2 SVGIG (reference sequence). In DNA, the CDR3 is TGTGCCTGGAGTGTACAAGTTAACTATGGCTACACCTTC. It yields the protein CAWSVQVNYGYTF.